The 5 T cell receptor beta chains below all came from one sample that was sequenced in a study of CD8 T cells in Susac syndrome. Random hexamers served to reverse transcribe roughly 0.45 to 1 ug RNA. TCRdb reanalysed the immunoSEQ multiplex PCR reads using MiXCR and keeps one entry per CDR3 protein. Seen here are around 200,000 distinct CDR3 sequences, 85% to 95% observed once, and the top ten hold around 0.082%. Sequencing was performed on CD4+ T cells from PBMCs. Receptors originate from a human donor with multiple sclerosis.

The chain employs TRBV13 and TRBJ2-7, with 8 bases fitting TRBD2. The CDR3 has 16 amino acids. Germline CDR1 reads PRHDT; CDR2 reads FYEKMQ (reference sequence). Trimming cost V 5 bases and J 6 bases; bases outside gene matches: 15. The CDR3 DNA reads as TGTGCCAGCAGCACCGACGGGGGGGCTCCCCCCAGCGAGCAGTACTTC. As protein: CASSTDGGAPPSEQYF.

J is TRBJ1-1 and V is TRBV9, with D tentatively TRBD1 (5 bases). The length of the CDR3 is 15 residues. Trimming removed 2 bases from V and 0 bases from J, with 11 bases in between. Germline loops: CDR1 SGDLS, CDR2 YYNGEE. The CDR3 nucleotides read TGTGCCAGCAGCGTGGGTGACAGATTGAACACTGAAGCTTTCTTT. Protein sequence: CASSVGDRLNTEAFF.

This clonotype was counted a single time. J is TRBJ2-5 and V is TRBV25-1; D possibly uses TRBD1 or TRBD2 (5 bases each). This CDR3 comprises 11 residues. Germline lookup yields CDR1 MGHDK and CDR2 SYGVNS. V shed 3 bases and J shed 9 bases, with 8 bases lying between them. Here the CDR3 reads CASSDRGPQYF. The CDR3 nucleotides are TGTGCCAGCAGTGATCGGGGCCCCCAGTACTTC.

V usage is TRBV10-3 and J usage is TRBJ1-1; a weak D match, TRBD1 (5 bases). The CDR3 extends over 16 amino acids. Looked up from germline, CDR1 is ENHRY and CDR2 is SYGVKD. With 8 bases removed from V and 0 bases from J, the gap between germline ends came to 19 bases. CDR3 DNA sequence: TGTGCCATCCACTCCCGAAGGGACGGGGTGAACACTGAAGCTTTCTTT. Amino acid sequence: CAIHSRRDGVNTEAFF.

The genes are TRBV30 and TRBJ1-1; perhaps TRBD1 as D (5 bases). CDR3 length: 13 amino acids. Trimming cost V 4 bases and J 0 bases, with 9 bases left between them. Germline V gives CDR1 GTSNPN, CDR2 SVGIG (reference sequence). CDR3 nucleotides: TGTGCCTGGATGGAAGGGGTGAACACTGAAGCTTTCTTT. As protein: CAWMEGVNTEAFF.